The subject of this entry is one T cell receptor (beta chain). Antigen specificity is unknown. This sample was included in a study of cytomegalovirus exposure and HLA in healthy donors. 13 Jbeta primers and 60 Vbeta primers were used for the PCR. Only in-frame clones appear in the TCRdb table, and some are missing; sequencing was by immunoSEQ multiplex PCR. The table has some 140,000 clones, approximately 80% seen once. The CDR3 totals 18 residues. With 4 bases clipped from V and 0 bases from J, the junction kept 12 bases outside the gene matches. Germline CDR1 is SNHLY and CDR2 is FYNNEI. General study points: The authors later found TCR association rates varying by HLA locus, with DRB1 most and HLA-C fewest. Exclusion as indistinguishable affected some V segments, including TRBV6-2 and TRBV6-3.

J is TRBJ2-3 and V is TRBV2; TRBD2 matches at 8 bases. This receptor was obtained from a man aged 25 to 45 in good health and CMV-seropositive. Sequenced sample: PBMCs. CDR3 sequence (DNA): TGTGCCAGCAGTGGCCTTAGAGCGGGAGAGGGAAGCACAGATACGCAGTATTTT. As protein: CASSGLRAGEGSTDTQYF. Together with reference TRBV2 and TRBJ2-3, the CDR3 gives the full variable domain: EPEVTQTPSHQVTQMGQEVILRCVPISNHLYFYWYRQILGQKVEFLVSFYNNEISEKSEIFDDQFSVERPDGSNFTLKIRSTKLEDSAMYFCASSGLRAGEGSTDTQYFGPGTRLTVL.